This is a list of T cell receptor beta chains from one sample in a study of cytomegalovirus exposure and HLA in healthy donors. Produced via immunoSEQ multiplex PCR; TCRdb's table is partial and in-frame only. This table has some 170,000 clones, roughly nine tenths appearing once. Material for sequencing was PBMCs. Source of these receptors: a woman between 25 and 40 years old in good health and CMV-seronegative. Each CDR3 is given with its conserved first and last residue. D genes are given only for firm matches. Size is omitted from some rows. Given values are once, few, many or a class for expanded clones.

>NA|TRBV5-8|NA|TRBJ2-4
CASSPRTGENIQYF
TGTGCCAGCAGCCCACGGACTGGCGAAAACATTCAGTACTTC
>NA|TRBV27|TRBD2|TRBJ2-1
CATRLAGGPLDEQFF
TGTGCCACCCGCTTAGCGGGAGGGCCGCTGGATGAGCAGTTCTTC
>few|TRBV5-6|TRBD1|TRBJ2-7
CASSAGQGETLTYEQYF
TGTGCCAGCAGCGCGGGACAGGGGGAAACACTGACCTACGAGCAGTACTTC
>NA|TRBV7-2|NA|TRBJ1-1
CASSLFRTDTEAFF
TGTGCCAGCAGCTTATTCCGAACGGACACTGAAGCTTTCTTT
>NA|TRBV9|NA|TRBJ2-5
CASSVVAGTQETQYF
TGTGCCAGCAGCGTAGTGGCGGGGACCCAAGAGACCCAGTACTTC
>NA|TRBV6-1|NA|TRBJ2-7
CASSEFGGTYEQYF
TGTGCCAGCAGTGAATTCGGTGGTACCTACGAGCAGTACTTC
>NA|TRBV19|NA|TRBJ2-7
CASRRDGTRGSYEQYF
TGTGCCAGTAGGCGGGATGGGACCCGAGGATCCTACGAGCAGTACTTC
>NA|TRBV5-3|TRBD2|TRBJ2-1
CARSLVLGLAGDWDEQFF
TGTGCCAGAAGCTTGGTATTGGGGCTAGCGGGGGACTGGGATGAGCAGTTCTTC
>few|TRBV10-3|TRBD1|TRBJ2-7
CAISYPGQGPSYYEQYF
TGTGCCATCAGTTATCCGGGACAGGGGCCATCATACTACGAGCAGTACTTC
>NA|TRBV5-1|TRBD2|TRBJ2-3
CASSWPTASGGATSTDTQYF
TGCGCCAGCAGCTGGCCTACGGCGAGCGGGGGGGCCACCAGCACAGATACGCAGTATTTT
>NA|TRBV6-5|NA|TRBJ2-7
CASSYTRLGSAYEQYF
TGTGCCAGCAGTTACACCCGACTGGGTAGTGCCTACGAGCAGTACTTC
>NA|TRBV28|NA|TRBJ1-1
CASRPRGGNTEAFF
TGTGCCAGCAGGCCGAGGGGAGGAAACACTGAAGCTTTCTTT
>NA|TRBV4-1|NA|TRBJ2-1
CASSQEGRVGIGEQFF
TGCGCCAGCAGCCAAGAGGGCAGGGTGGGGATCGGTGAGCAGTTCTTC
>once|TRBV7-2|NA|TRBJ1-2
CASSSGGLQVNSYTF
TGTGCCAGCAGCAGCGGGGGTTTGCAGGTTAATAGCTACACCTTC
>NA|TRBV10-3|TRBD2|TRBJ2-3
CAISETSGSVHPTDTQYF
TGTGCCATCAGTGAAACTAGCGGGAGTGTTCACCCCACAGATACGCAGTATTTT
>NA|TRBV27|NA|TRBJ2-5
CASSSPTGGTQYF
TGTGCCAGCAGTTCCCCGACAGGCGGGACCCAGTACTTC
>NA|TRBV19|TRBD2|TRBJ2-7
CASGTSGFSGEQYF
TGTGCCAGTGGGACTAGCGGCTTCTCGGGCGAGCAGTACTTC
>NA|TRBV7-2|TRBD1|TRBJ2-7
CASSPTSGQGYEQYF
TGTGCCAGCAGCCCAACCTCGGGACAGGGGTACGAGCAGTACTTC
>few|TRBV7-9|NA|TRBJ1-1
CASSFYSQNTEAFF
TGTGCCAGCAGCTTTTACAGCCAGAACACTGAAGCTTTCTTT
>NA|TRBV28|TRBD1|TRBJ1-5
CASSLIIGMRQGDNQPQHF
TGTGCCAGCAGTTTAATTATAGGGATGAGACAGGGTGACAATCAGCCCCAGCATTTT
>NA|TRBV9|TRBD2|TRBJ2-1
CASSQGLAGYNEQFF
TGTGCCAGCTCCCAGGGACTAGCGGGCTACAATGAGCAGTTCTTC
>few|TRBV5-4|TRBD2|TRBJ2-1
CASSLDGLAGATYNEQFF
TGTGCCAGCAGCTTGGATGGACTAGCGGGAGCCACCTACAATGAGCAGTTCTTC
>NA|TRBV4-3|NA|TRBJ1-5
CASSQDLNAGAQPQHF
TGCGCCAGCAGCCAAGATCTGAACGCAGGGGCTCAGCCCCAGCATTTT
>NA|TRBV18|NA|TRBJ1-2
CASSRRLGQTDGYTF
TGTGCCAGCTCACGCCGACTTGGACAGACCGATGGCTACACCTTC
>NA|TRBV21-1|NA|TRBJ1-5
CASSIDRGYNQPQHF
TGTGCCAGCAGCATCGACAGGGGTTACAATCAGCCCCAGCATTTT
>NA|TRBV15|NA|TRBJ1-5
CATSGAGGNQPQHF
TGTGCCACCAGCGGGGCCGGCGGCAATCAGCCCCAGCATTTT
>NA|TRBV30|NA|TRBJ2-3
CAWREGELKGDTQYF
TGTGCCTGGAGGGAAGGGGAATTAAAAGGAGATACGCAGTATTTT
>NA|TRBV6-5|NA|TRBJ1-2
CASSYSTRTSGGYTF
TGTGCCAGCAGTTACTCGACTCGGACGTCAGGGGGCTACACCTTC
>NA|TRBV9|NA|TRBJ2-6
CASSVAGPEWPGANVLTF
TGTGCCAGCAGCGTAGCCGGTCCGGAGTGGCCTGGGGCCAACGTCCTGACTTTC
>NA|TRBV5-5|NA|TRBJ2-1
CASSENEQFF
TGTGCCAGCAGCGAGAATGAGCAGTTCTTC
>NA|TRBV7-9|TRBD2|TRBJ2-2
CASSSRTRDTGELFF
TGTGCCAGCAGCTCCCGGACTAGGGATACCGGGGAGCTGTTTTTT
>NA|TRBV25-1|TRBD1|TRBJ2-2
CASSRGGQGSAGELFF
TGTGCCAGCAGTCGAGGGGGACAGGGAAGCGCCGGGGAGCTGTTTTTT
>NA|TRBV28|TRBD2|TRBJ2-7
CASSSLTSGINEQYF
TGTGCCAGCAGTTCCCTGACTAGCGGGATTAACGAGCAGTACTTC
>NA|TRBV28|TRBD2|TRBJ2-7
CASSLGAGGGEQYF
TGTGCCAGCAGTTTAGGGGCGGGAGGGGGGGAGCAGTACTTC
>NA|TRBV7-3|TRBD1|TRBJ1-4
CASSLTGAPNEKLFF
TGTGCCAGCAGCTTGACAGGGGCCCCTAATGAAAAACTGTTTTTT